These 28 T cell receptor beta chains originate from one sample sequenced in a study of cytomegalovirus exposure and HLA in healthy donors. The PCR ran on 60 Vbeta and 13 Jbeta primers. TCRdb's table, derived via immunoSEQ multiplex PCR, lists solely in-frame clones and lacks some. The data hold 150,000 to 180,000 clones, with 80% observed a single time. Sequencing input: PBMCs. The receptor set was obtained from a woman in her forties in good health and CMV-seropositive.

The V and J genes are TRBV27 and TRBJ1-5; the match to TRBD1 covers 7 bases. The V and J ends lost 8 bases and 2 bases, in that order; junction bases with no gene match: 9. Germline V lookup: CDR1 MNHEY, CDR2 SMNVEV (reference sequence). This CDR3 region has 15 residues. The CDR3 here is CASGTGARGNQPQHF. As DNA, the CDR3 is TGTGCCAGCGGAACAGGGGCGCGAGGCAATCAGCCCCAGCATTTT.

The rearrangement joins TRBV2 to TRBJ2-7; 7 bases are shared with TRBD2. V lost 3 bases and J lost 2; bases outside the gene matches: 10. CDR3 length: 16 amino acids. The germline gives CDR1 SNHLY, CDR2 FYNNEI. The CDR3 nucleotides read TGTGCCAGCAGTGACCCGGGCGGGAGATCTGCCTACGAGCAGTACTTC. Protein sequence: CASSDPGGRSAYEQYF.

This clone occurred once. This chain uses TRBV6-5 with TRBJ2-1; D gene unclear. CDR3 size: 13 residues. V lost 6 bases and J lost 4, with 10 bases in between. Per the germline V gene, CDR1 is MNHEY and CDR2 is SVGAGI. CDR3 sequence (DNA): TGTGCCAGCAGAACAACAGAGTACAATGAGCAGTTCTTC. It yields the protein CASRTTEYNEQFF.

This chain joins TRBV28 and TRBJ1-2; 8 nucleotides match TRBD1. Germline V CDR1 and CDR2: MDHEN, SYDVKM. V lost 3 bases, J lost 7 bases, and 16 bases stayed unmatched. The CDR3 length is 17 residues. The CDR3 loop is CASSFDRINDRGVGYTF. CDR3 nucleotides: TGTGCCAGCAGTTTCGACCGGATCAATGACAGGGGTGTTGGCTACACCTTC.

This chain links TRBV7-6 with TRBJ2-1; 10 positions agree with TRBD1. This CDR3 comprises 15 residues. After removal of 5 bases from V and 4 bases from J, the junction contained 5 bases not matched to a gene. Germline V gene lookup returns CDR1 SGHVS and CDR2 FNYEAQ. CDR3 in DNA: TGTGCCAGCAGCCCGGGACAGGGGTTTTACAATGAGCAGTTCTTC. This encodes CASSPGQGFYNEQFF.

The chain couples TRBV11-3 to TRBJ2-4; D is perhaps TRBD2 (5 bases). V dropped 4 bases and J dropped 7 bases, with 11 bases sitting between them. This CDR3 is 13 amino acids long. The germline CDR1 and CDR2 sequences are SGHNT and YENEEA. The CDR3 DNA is TGTGCCAGCAGCTCCACTGGGGAGAACATTCAGTACTTC. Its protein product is CASSSTGENIQYF.

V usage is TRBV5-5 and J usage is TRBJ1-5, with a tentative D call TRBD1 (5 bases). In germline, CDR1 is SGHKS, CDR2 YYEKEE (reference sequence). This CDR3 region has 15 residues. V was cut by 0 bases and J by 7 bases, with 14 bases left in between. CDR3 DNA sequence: TGTGCCAGCAGCTTGGTCGGGGGGAATGGCCAGCCCCAGCATTTT. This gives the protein CASSLVGGNGQPQHF.

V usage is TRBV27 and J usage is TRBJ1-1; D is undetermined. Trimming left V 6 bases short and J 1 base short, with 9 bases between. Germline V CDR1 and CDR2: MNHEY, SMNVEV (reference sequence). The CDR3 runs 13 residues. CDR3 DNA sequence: TGTGCCAGCAGAGTTAGAGAGAACACTGAAGCTTTCTTT. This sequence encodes CASRVRENTEAFF.

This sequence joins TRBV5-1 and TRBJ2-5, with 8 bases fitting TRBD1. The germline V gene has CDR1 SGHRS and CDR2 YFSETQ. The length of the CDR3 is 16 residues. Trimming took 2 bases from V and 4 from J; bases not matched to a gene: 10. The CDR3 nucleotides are TGCGCCAGCAGCTTCAGGGGGCAAACCCCCGCAGAGACCCAGTACTTC. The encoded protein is CASSFRGQTPAETQYF.

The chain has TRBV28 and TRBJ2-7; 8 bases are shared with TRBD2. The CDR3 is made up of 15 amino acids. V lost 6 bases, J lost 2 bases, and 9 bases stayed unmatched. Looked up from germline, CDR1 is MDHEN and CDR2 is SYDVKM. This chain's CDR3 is CASRPTSVITYEQYF. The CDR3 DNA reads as TGTGCCAGCAGACCGACTAGCGTTATAACCTACGAGCAGTACTTC.

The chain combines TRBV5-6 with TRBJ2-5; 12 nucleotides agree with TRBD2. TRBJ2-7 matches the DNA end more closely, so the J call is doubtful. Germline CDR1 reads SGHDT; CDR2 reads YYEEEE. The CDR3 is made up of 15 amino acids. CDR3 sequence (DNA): TGTGCCAGCACCCGACTAGCGGGAGCCCATTACGAGCAGTACTTC. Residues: CASTRLAGAHYEQYF.

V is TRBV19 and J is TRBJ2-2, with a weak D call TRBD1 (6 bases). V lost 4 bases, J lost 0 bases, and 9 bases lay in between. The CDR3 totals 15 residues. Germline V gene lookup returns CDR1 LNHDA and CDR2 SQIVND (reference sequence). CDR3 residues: CASSTGQTNTGELFF. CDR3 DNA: TGTGCCAGTAGTACTGGACAGACGAACACCGGGGAGCTGTTTTTT.

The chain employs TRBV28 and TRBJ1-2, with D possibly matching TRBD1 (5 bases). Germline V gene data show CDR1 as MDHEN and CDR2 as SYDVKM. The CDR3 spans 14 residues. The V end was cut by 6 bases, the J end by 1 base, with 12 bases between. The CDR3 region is CASSQQAYNYGYTF. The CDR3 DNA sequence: TGTGCCAGCAGCCAACAGGCCTATAACTATGGCTACACCTTC.

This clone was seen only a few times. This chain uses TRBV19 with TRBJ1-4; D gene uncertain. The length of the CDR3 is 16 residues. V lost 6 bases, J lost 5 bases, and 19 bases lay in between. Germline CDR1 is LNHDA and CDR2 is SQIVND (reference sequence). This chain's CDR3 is CASSRTLEGRNEKLFF. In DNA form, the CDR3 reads TGTGCCAGTAGCAGGACCCTTGAGGGTCGCAATGAAAAACTGTTTTTT.

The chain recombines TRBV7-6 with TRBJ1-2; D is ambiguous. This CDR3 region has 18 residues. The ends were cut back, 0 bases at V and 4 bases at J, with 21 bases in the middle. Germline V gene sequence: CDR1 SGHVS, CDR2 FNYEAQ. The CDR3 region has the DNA TGTGCCAGCAGCTTAGCGTACTACTCCGGAGGTCGGTGCTATGGCTACACCTTC. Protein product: CASSLAYYSGGRCYGYTF. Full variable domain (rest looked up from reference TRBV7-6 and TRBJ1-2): GAGVSQSPRYKVTKRGQDVALRCDPISGHVSLYWYRQALGQGPEFLTYFNYEAQQDKSGLPNDRFSAERPEGSISTLTIQRTEQRDSAMYRCASSLAYYSGGRCYGYTFGSGTRLTVV.

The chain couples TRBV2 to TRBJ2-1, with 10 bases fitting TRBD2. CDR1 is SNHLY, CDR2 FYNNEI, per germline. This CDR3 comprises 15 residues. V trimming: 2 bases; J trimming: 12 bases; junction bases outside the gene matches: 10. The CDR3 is CASSEPAGGPKGQFF. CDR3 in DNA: TGTGCCAGCAGTGAACCAGCGGGAGGGCCAAAGGGGCAGTTCTTC.

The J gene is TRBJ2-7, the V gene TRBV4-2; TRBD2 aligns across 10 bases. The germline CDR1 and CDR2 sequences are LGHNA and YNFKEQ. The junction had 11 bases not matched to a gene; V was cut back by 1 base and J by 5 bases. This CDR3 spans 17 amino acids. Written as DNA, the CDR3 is TGTGCCAGCAGCCAAGGCCAGCGGGAGGGCCGGGATGACGAGCAGTACTTC. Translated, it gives CASSQGQREGRDDEQYF.

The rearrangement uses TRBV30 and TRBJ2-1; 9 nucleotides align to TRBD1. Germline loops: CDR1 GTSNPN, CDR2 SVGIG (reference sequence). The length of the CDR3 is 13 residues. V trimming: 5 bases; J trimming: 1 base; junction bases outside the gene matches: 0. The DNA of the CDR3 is TGTGCCTGGGACAGGGGGTCCTACAATGAGCAGTTCTTC. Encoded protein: CAWDRGSYNEQFF.

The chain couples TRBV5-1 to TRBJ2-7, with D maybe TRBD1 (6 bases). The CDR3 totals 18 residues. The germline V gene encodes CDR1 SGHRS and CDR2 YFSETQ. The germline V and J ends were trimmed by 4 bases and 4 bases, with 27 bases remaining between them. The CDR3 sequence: CASSPTGQRGQMRYEQYF. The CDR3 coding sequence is TGCGCCAGCAGCCCCACCGGACAGAGAGGACAAATGAGATACGAGCAGTACTTC. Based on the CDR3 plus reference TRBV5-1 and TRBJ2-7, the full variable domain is KAGVTQTPRYLIKTRGQQVTLSCSPISGHRSVSWYQQTPGQGLQFLFEYFSETQRNKGNFPGRFSGRQFSNSRSEMNVSTLELGDSALYLCASSPTGQRGQMRYEQYFGPGTRLTVT.

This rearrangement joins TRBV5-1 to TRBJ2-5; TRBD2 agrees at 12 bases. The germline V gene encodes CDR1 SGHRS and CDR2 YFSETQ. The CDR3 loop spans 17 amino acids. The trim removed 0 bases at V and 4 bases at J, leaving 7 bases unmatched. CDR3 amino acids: CASSLGRLAGEGETQYF. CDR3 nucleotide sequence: TGCGCCAGCAGCTTGGGAAGACTAGCGGGAGAGGGAGAGACCCAGTACTTC.

CDR3 coding DNA: TGCGCCAGCAGCTTGGGGTCCGAGTACCGAGAGACCCAGTACTTC. Protein sequence: CASSLGSEYRETQYF. The rearrangement uses TRBV5-1 and TRBJ2-5; D remains ambiguous. V shed 0 bases and J shed 4 bases, with 13 bases lying between them. Germline V gene lookup returns CDR1 SGHRS and CDR2 YFSETQ. The CDR3 extends over 15 amino acids.

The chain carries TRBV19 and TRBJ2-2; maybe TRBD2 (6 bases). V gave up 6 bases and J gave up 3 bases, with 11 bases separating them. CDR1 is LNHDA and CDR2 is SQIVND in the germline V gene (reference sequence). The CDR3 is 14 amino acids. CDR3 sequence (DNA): TGTGCCAGTAGAGGGAGGTCGGACACCGGGGAGCTGTTTTTT. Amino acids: CASRGRSDTGELFF.

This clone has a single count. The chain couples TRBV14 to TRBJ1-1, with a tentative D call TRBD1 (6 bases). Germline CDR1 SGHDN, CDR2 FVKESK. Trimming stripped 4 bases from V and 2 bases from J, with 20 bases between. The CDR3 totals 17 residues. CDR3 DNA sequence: TGTGCCAGCAGCCGACATATTGGGGACATTTTAAACACTGAAGCTTTCTTT. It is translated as CASSRHIGDILNTEAFF.

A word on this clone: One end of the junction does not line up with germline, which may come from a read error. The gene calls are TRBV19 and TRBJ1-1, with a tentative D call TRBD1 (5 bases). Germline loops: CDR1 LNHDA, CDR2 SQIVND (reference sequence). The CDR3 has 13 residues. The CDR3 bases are TGTGCCAGTCAAGCGGGACTGAAAACTGAAGCTTTCTTT. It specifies CASQAGLKTEAFF.

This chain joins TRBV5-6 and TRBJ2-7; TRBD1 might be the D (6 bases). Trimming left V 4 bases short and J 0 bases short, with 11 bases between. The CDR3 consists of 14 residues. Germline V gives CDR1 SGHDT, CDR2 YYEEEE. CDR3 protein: CASSPGHGSYEQYF. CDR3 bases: TGTGCCAGCAGCCCGGGACACGGCTCCTACGAGCAGTACTTC.

CDR3 residues: CASSLALDRENNEQFF. The CDR3 nucleotides read TGTGCCAGCAGCTTAGCGCTGGACAGGGAGAACAATGAGCAGTTCTTC. The chain is built from TRBV7-6 and TRBJ2-1, with 8 bases lining up with TRBD1. CDR3 size: 16 residues. The J segment lost 5 bases and the V segment lost 0 bases, leaving 6 bases of the junction unmatched. Germline-derived CDR1 and CDR2 are SGHVS and FNYEAQ.

CDR3 amino acids: CASRGRGAGDTGELFF. The CDR3 DNA follows: TGTGCCAGCAGGGGCCGGGGGGCGGGAGACACCGGGGAGCTGTTTTTT. The chain has TRBV2 and TRBJ2-2, with D possibly matching TRBD2 (7 bases). This CDR3 is 16 amino acids long. CDR1 is SNHLY and CDR2 is FYNNEI in the germline V gene. V shed 6 bases and J shed 3 bases, with 17 bases lying between them.

This CDR3 is CARPLAAFHTQYF. The CDR3 DNA reads as TGTGCCAGGCCCCTAGCGGCGTTTCATACGCAGTATTTT. The chain recombines TRBV21-1 with TRBJ2-3; the table's D call of TRBD2 was not tested on the DNA. TRBV21-1 is a pseudogene segment. The CDR3 is made up of 13 amino acids.